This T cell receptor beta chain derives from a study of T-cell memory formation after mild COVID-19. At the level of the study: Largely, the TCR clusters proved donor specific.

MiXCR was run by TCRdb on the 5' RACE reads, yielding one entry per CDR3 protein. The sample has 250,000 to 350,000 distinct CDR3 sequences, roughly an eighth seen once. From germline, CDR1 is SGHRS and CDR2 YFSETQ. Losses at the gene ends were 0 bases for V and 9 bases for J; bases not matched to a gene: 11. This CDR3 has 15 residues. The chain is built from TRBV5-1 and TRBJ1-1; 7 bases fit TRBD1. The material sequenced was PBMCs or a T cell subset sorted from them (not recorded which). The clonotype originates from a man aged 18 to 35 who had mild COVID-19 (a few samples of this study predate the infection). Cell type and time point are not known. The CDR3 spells CASSLARWGTAKAFF. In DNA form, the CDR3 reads TGCGCCAGCAGCTTGGCCCGGTGGGGGACAGCAAAAGCTTTCTTT.